The present entry profiles one T cell receptor (beta chain) with its context. Its specificity is not known. This specimen comes from a study of cytomegalovirus exposure and HLA in healthy donors. Across the study: Most genotyped donors, about 81% of 350 to 500, had Caucasian-associated genetic ancestry.

PCR was performed using 60 Vbeta and 13 Jbeta primers. Profiled with immunoSEQ multiplex PCR; TCRdb holds only in-frame clones, not every one. The repertoire consists of roughly 100,000 clones, with about 75% occurring once and the leading ten covering 4.5% to 7%. Study conclusions and caveats: In a later analysis, a missense DCLRE1C variant was linked to TCR beta V- and J-gene trimming. Cytomegalovirus-associated status was assigned to 164 TCR beta chains.

The length of the CDR3 is 13 residues. The ends lost 7 bases at V and 5 bases at J; junction bases unmatched: 6. Per the germline V gene, CDR1 is ENHRY and CDR2 is SYGVKD. This clonotype was obtained from a man aged 55 to 70 in good health and CMV-seropositive. This sequence joins TRBV10-3 and TRBJ2-7; TRBD1 matches 9 bases. The sequencing sample was made of PBMCs. The CDR3 spells CAINPGQGNEQYF. DNA for the CDR3: TGTGCCATCAACCCGGGACAGGGTAACGAGCAGTACTTC.